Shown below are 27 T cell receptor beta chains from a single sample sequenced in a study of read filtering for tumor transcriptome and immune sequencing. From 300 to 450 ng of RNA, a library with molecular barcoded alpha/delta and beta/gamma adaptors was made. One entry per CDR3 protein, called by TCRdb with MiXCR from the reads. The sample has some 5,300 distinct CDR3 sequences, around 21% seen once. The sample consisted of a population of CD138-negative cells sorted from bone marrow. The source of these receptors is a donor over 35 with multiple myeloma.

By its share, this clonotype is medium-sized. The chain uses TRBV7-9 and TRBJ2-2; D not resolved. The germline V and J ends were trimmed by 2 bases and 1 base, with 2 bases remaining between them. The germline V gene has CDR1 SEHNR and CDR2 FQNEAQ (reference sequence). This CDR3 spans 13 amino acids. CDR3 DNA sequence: TGTGCCAGCAGCTTAAGGAACACCGGGGAGCTGTTTTTT. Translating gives CASSLRNTGELFF.

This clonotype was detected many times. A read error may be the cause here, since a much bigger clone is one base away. Here the CDR3 reads CASGWKEQFF. CDR3 bases: TGTGCCAGTGGGTGGAAGGAGCAGTTCTTC. The gene calls are TRBV19 and TRBJ2-1; no reliable D call. Germline V gene sequence: CDR1 LNHDA, CDR2 SQIVND (reference sequence). The CDR3 covers 10 residues. Trimming pared 8 bases from V and 10 bases from J, leaving 9 bases between.

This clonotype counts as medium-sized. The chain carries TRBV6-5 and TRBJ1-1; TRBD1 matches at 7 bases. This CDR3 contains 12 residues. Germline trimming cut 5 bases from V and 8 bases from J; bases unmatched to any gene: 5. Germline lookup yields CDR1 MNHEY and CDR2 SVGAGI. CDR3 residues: CASSPGGGEAFF. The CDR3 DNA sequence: TGTGCCAGCAGTCCAGGGGGAGGCGAAGCTTTCTTT.

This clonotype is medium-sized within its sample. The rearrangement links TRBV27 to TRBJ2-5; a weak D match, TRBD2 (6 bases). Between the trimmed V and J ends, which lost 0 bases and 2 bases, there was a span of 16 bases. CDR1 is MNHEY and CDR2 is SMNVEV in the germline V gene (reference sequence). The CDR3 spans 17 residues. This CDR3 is CASSLSRKGRGQETQYF. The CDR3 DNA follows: TGTGCCAGCAGTTTATCGAGAAAAGGGCGGGGACAAGAGACCCAGTACTTC.

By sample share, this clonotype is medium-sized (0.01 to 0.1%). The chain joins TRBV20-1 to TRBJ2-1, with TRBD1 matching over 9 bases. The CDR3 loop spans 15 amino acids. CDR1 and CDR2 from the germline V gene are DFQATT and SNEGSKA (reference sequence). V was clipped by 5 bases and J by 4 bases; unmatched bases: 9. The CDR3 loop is CSAYTGGAQYNEQFF. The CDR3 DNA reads TGCAGTGCTTACACAGGGGGCGCGCAGTACAATGAGCAGTTCTTC.

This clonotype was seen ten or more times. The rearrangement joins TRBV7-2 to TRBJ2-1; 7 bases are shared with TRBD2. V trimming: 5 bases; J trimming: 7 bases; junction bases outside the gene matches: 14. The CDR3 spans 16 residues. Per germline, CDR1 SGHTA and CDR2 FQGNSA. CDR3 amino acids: CASSRPSGRGLNEQFF. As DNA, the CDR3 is TGTGCCAGCAGCAGACCTAGCGGACGGGGCCTGAATGAGCAGTTCTTC.

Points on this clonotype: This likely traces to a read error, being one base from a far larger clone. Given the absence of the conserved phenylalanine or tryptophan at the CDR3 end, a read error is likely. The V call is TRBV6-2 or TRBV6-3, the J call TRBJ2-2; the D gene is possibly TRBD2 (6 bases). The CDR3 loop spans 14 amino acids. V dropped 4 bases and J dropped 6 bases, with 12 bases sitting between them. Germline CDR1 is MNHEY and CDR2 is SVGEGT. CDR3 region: CASSWNGSPGELFL. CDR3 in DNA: TGTGCCAGCAGTTGGAACGGGAGTCCCGGGGAGCTGTTTCTT.

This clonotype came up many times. The chain's CDR3 is CSAIEGLVQNADEQFF. In DNA form, the CDR3 reads TGCAGTGCTATAGAGGGACTTGTACAAAACGCTGATGAGCAGTTCTTC. The J gene is TRBJ2-1, the V gene TRBV20-1; D might be TRBD2 (6 bases). The CDR3 length is 16 residues. Looked up from germline, CDR1 is DFQATT and CDR2 is SNEGSKA (reference sequence). Between the trimmed V and J ends, which lost 4 bases and 8 bases, there was a span of 24 bases.

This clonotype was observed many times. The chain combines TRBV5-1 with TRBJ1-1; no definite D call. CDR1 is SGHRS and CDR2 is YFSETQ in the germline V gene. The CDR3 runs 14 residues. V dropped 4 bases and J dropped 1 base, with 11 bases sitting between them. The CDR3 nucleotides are TGCGCCAGCAGCGTAACACAGACGAACACTGAAGCTTTCTTT. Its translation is CASSVTQTNTEAFF. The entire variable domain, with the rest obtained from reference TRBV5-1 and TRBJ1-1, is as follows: KAGVTQTPRYLIKTRGQQVTLSCSPISGHRSVSWYQQTPGQGLQFLFEYFSETQRNKGNFPGRFSGRQFSNSRSEMNVSTLELGDSALYLCASSVTQTNTEAFFGQGTRLTVV.

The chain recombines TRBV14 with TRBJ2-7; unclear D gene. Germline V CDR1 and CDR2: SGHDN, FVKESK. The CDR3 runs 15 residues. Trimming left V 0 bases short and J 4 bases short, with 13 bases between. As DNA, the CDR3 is TGTGCCAGCAGCCAAGATCCCTCGTTCGGGTACGAGCAGTACTTC. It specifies CASSQDPSFGYEQYF.

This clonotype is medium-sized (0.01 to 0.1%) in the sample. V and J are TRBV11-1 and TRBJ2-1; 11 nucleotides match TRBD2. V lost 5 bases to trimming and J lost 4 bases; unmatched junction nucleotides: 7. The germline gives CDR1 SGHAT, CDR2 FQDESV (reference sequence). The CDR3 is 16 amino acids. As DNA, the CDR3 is TGTGCCAGCAGCCGAATTACTAGCGGGAGTTACAATGAGCAGTTCTTC. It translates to CASSRITSGSYNEQFF.

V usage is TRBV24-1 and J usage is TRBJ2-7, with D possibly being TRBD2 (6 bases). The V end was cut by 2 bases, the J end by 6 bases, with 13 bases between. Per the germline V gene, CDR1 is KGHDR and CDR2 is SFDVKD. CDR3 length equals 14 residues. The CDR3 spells CATSDSGRRGEQYF. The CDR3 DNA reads TGTGCCACCAGTGATTCGGGCCGGAGGGGCGAGCAGTACTTC.

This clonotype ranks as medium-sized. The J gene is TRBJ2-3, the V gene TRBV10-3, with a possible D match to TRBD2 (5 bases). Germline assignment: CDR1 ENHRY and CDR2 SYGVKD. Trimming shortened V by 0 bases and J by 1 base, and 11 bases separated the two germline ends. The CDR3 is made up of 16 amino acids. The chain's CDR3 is CAISESRLLGTDTQYF. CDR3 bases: TGTGCCATCAGTGAGTCCCGACTACTTGGCACAGATACGCAGTATTTT.

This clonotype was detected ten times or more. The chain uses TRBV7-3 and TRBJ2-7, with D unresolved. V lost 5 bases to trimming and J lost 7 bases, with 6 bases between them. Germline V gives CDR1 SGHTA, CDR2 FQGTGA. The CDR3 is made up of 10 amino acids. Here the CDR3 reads CASSPWEQYF. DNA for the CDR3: TGTGCCAGCAGCCCATGGGAGCAGTACTTC.

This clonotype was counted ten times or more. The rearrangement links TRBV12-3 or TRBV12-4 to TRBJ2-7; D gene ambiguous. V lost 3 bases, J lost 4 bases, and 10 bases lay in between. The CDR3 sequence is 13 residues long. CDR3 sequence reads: CASSLFAGYEQYF. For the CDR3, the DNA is TGTGCCAGCAGTTTGTTCGCCGGGTACGAGCAGTACTTC.

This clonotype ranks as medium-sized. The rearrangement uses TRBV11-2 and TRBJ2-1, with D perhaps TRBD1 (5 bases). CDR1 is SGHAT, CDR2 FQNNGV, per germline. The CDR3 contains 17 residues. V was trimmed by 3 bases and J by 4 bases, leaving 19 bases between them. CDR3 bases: TGTGCCAGCAGCTTCGCCCACCCAAGGGGTGGGTACAATGAGCAGTTCTTC. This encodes CASSFAHPRGGYNEQFF.

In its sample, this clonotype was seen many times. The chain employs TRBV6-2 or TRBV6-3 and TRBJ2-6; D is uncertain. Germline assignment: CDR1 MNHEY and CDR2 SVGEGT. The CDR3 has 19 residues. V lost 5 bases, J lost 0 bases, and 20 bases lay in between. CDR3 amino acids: CASSKIVSRRYSGANVLTF. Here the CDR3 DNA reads TGTGCCAGCAGTAAAATCGTATCCAGGCGGTACTCTGGGGCCAACGTCCTGACTTTC.

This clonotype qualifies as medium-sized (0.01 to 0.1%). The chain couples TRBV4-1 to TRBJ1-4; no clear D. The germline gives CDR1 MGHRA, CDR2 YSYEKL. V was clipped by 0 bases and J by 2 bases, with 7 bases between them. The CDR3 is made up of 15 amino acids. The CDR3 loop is CASSQEFSTNEKLFF. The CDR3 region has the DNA TGCGCCAGCAGCCAAGAATTTTCCACTAATGAAAAACTGTTTTTT.

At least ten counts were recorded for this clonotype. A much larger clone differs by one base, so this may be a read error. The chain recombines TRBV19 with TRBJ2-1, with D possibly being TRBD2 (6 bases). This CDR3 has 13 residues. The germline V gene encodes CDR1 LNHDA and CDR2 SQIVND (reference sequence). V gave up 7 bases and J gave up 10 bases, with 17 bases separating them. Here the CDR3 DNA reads TGTGCCAGTACTGTGGAGGGATGGAAGGAGCAGTTCTTC. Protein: CASTVEGWKEQFF.

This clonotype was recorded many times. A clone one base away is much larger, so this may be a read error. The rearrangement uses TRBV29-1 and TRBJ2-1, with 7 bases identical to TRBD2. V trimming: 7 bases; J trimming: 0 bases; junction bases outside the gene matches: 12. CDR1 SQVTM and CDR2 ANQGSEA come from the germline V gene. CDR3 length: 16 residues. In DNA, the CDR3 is TGCAGCGCTGAGACTAGCAGAGCGAGCTCCTACAATGAGCAGTTCTTC. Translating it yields CSAETSRASSYNEQFF.

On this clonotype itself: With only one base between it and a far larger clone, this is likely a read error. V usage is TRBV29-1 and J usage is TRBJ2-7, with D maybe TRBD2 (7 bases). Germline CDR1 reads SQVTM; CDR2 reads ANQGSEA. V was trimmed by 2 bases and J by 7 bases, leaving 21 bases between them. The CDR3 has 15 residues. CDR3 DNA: TGCAGCGTTGAAAGGGGGGGAGGGCCGCCGGATGAGCAGTACTTC. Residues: CSVERGGGPPDEQYF.

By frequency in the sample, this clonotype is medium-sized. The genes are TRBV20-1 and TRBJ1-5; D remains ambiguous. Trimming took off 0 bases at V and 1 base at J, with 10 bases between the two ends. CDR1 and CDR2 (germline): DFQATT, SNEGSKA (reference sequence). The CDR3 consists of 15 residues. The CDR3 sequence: CSARERGISNQPQHF. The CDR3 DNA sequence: TGCAGTGCTAGAGAGAGAGGGATAAGCAATCAGCCCCAGCATTTT.

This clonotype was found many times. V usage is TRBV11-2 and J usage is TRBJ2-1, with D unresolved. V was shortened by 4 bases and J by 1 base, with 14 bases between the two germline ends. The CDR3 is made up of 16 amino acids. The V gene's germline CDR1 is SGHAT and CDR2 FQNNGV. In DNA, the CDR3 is TGTGCCAGCAGCTCCCGTTCGAGCAGATCCTACAATGAGCAGTTCTTC. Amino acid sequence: CASSSRSSRSYNEQFF.

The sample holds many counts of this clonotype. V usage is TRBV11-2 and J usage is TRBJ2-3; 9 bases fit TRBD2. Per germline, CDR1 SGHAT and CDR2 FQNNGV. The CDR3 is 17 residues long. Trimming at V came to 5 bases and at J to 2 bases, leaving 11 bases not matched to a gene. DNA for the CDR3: TGTGCCAGCAGCATCTATTTAGCGGGAGTTGCCACAGATACGCAGTATTTT. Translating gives CASSIYLAGVATDTQYF.

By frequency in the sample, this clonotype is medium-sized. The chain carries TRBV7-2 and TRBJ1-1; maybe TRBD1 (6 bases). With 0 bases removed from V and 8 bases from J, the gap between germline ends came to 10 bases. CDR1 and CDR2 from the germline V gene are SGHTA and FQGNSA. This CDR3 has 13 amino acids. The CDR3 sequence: CASSLAWTVEAFF. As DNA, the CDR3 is TGTGCCAGCAGCTTAGCTTGGACAGTGGAAGCTTTCTTT.

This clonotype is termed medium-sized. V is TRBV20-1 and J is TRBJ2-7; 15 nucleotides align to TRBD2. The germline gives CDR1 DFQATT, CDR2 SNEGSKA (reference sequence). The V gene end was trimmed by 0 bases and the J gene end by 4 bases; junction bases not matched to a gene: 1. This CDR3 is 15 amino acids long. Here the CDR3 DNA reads TGCAGTGCTAGAGAGGGGACTAGCGGGAGGTACGAGCAGTACTTC. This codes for CSAREGTSGRYEQYF.

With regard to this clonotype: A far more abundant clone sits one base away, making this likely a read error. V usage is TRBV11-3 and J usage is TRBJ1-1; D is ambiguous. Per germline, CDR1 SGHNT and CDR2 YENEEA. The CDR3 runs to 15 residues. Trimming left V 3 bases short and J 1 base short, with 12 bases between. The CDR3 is CASSFAFLPNTEAFF. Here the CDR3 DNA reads TGTGCCAGCAGCTTTGCGTTCCTACCGAACACTGAAGCTTTCTTT. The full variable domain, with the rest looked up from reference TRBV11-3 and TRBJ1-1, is EAGVVQSPRYKIIEKKQPVAFWCNPISGHNTLYWYLQNLGQGPELLIRYENEEAVDDSQLPKDRFSAERLKGVDSTLKIQPAELGDSAVYLCASSFAFLPNTEAFFGQGTRLTVV.